This TCR beta chain is drawn from a study of control samples from healthy donors and cancer patients. Profiling relied on immunoSEQ multiplex PCR, and the TCRdb table lists in-frame clones only, not all of them. Among roughly 200,000 clones listed, 85% to 95% were seen once. The CDR3 extends over 15 amino acids. Germline V lookup: CDR1 SGHRS, CDR2 YFSETQ. Trimming cost V 4 bases and J 0 bases, with 11 bases left between them. The sample consisted of blood. V is TRBV5-1 and J is TRBJ1-3; D may be TRBD1 (5 bases). The receptor was derived from a man aged 18 to 29 in good health. The CDR3 is CASSLWGTSGNTIYF. The CDR3 nucleotides are TGCGCCAGCAGCCTATGGGGGACCTCTGGAAACACCATATATTTT. The whole variable domain, remainder taken from reference TRBV5-1 and TRBJ1-3, is KAGVTQTPRYLIKTRGQQVTLSCSPISGHRSVSWYQQTPGQGLQFLFEYFSETQRNKGNFPGRFSGRQFSNSRSEMNVSTLELGDSALYLCASSLWGTSGNTIYFGEGSWLTVV.